The 28 T cell receptor beta chains below all came from one sample that was sequenced in a study of response to subunit inactivated influenza vaccine. Using its own MiXCR run on the RT-PCR reads, TCRdb lists one record per CDR3 protein. The sample consists of under 850,000 distinct CDR3 sequences, roughly 20% of them appearing once. Sequencing used PBMCs from blood, obtained more than 4 days after vaccination. The receptors were sampled from a man aged 50 to 60 who received an inactivated influenza vaccine.

This clonotype showed up many times. The chain joins TRBV7-2 to TRBJ2-2; no clear D. The V and J ends lost 5 bases and 1 base respectively, with 11 bases between them. Germline CDR1 SGHTA, CDR2 FQGNSA. The CDR3 spans 15 residues. The CDR3 sequence: CASSTRLGNTGELFF. The CDR3 region has the DNA TGTGCCAGCAGCACCAGACTGGGGAACACCGGGGAGCTGTTTTTT.

This clonotype has ten or more counts. The chain recombines TRBV20-1 with TRBJ2-1; D is perhaps TRBD1 (6 bases). Germline-derived CDR1 and CDR2 are DFQATT and SNEGSKA (reference sequence). The CDR3 consists of 11 residues. V was trimmed by 3 bases and J by 9 bases, leaving 9 bases between them. In DNA, the CDR3 is TGCAGTGCTAGTGGGGGCGGTGAGCAGTTCTTC. Translation: CSASGGGEQFF.

This chain connects TRBV12-3 or TRBV12-4 to TRBJ2-3; the match to TRBD2 covers 7 bases. There are 15 residues in the CDR3. The junction had 8 bases not matched to a gene; V was cut back by 6 bases and J by 2 bases. CDR3 sequence reads: CASRGAGRDTDTQYF. CDR3 bases: TGTGCCAGCAGGGGAGCGGGACGGGACACAGATACGCAGTATTTT.

This clonotype was seen at least ten times. The chain carries TRBV12-3 or TRBV12-4 and TRBJ2-5; no definite D call. The CDR3 loop spans 14 amino acids. Trimming left V 0 bases short and J 12 bases short, with 17 bases between. The CDR3 DNA follows: TGTGCCAGCAGTTTAGCGTTGAGGCGGAGAGATAAGTACTTC. It encodes CASSLALRRRDKYF.

J is TRBJ2-1 and V is TRBV7-8; D not certain. The V gene's germline CDR1 is SGHVS and CDR2 FQNEAQ. The V and J ends lost 1 base and 0 bases respectively, with 13 bases between them. CDR3 length: 17 residues. This CDR3 reads CASSLDPLGHSYNEQFF. CDR3 in DNA: TGTGCCAGCAGCTTAGATCCCTTAGGCCACTCCTACAATGAGCAGTTCTTC. Full variable domain (missing parts from reference TRBV7-8 and TRBJ2-1): GAGVSQSPRYKVAKRGQDVALRCDPISGHVSLFWYQQALGQGPEFLTYFQNEAQLDKSGLPSDRFFAERPEGSVSTLKIQRTQQEDSAVYLCASSLDPLGHSYNEQFFGPGTRLTVL.

V gene TRBV20-1 combines with J gene TRBJ1-6; 9 bases agree with TRBD1. The CDR3 is 14 amino acids. The junction had 4 bases not matched to a gene; V was cut back by 1 base and J by 9 bases. Germline loops: CDR1 DFQATT, CDR2 SNEGSKA (reference sequence). CDR3 sequence (DNA): TGCAGTGCTAGAGCTACAGGGGGCCTTTCACCCCTCCACTTT. Translated, it gives CSARATGGLSPLHF.

This clonotype came up a few times. This chain uses TRBV19 with TRBJ2-7; 7 bases match TRBD2. Germline V gives CDR1 LNHDA, CDR2 SQIVND (reference sequence). This CDR3 has 15 residues. V lost 4 bases and J lost 0; bases outside the gene matches: 6. The CDR3: CASSTSGTPSYEQYF. The CDR3 nucleotides read TGTGCCAGTAGTACGAGCGGGACGCCCTCCTACGAGCAGTACTTC.

This clonotype has a handful of counts. The chain links TRBV6-1 to TRBJ2-1; 15 nucleotides line up with TRBD2. Germline V gives CDR1 MNHNS, CDR2 SASEGT. The V segment lost 6 bases and the J segment 4 bases; nucleotides outside the gene matches: 4. This CDR3 spans 16 amino acids. For the CDR3, the DNA is TGTGCCAGCAGGGCAGGACTAGCGGGGGGGTACAATGAGCAGTTCTTC. Amino acids: CASRAGLAGGYNEQFF.

This chain joins TRBV7-6 and TRBJ2-3; TRBD1 agrees at 9 bases. CDR3 length: 17 residues. CDR1 is SGHVS and CDR2 is FNYEAQ in the germline V gene. Trimming took 3 bases from V and 2 from J; bases not matched to a gene: 9. The CDR3 sequence: CASSLGTGQGNTDTQYF. CDR3 nucleotides: TGTGCCAGCAGCTTGGGGACAGGACAGGGGAACACAGATACGCAGTATTTT. Drawing the rest from reference TRBV7-6 and TRBJ2-3, the complete variable domain is GAGVSQSPRYKVTKRGQDVALRCDPISGHVSLYWYRQALGQGPEFLTYFNYEAQQDKSGLPNDRFSAERPEGSISTLTIQRTEQRDSAMYRCASSLGTGQGNTDTQYFGPGTRLTVL.

This rearrangement joins TRBV24-1 to TRBJ1-1, with no clear D. Germline CDR1 reads KGHDR; CDR2 reads SFDVKD. V gave up 2 bases and J gave up 0 bases, with 9 bases separating them. The CDR3 is 15 amino acids. The CDR3 DNA follows: TGTGCCACCAGTGATTCGCGGGCATTGAACACTGAAGCTTTCTTT. This codes for CATSDSRALNTEAFF.

This clonotype was found a few times. The V and J genes are TRBV20-1 and TRBJ2-7; weak D call: TRBD1 (6 bases). V shed 5 bases and J shed 2 bases, with 19 bases lying between them. The CDR3 runs to 15 residues. Germline V gives CDR1 DFQATT, CDR2 SNEGSKA (reference sequence). In nucleotides, the CDR3 is TGCAGTGCTCTAATTAACCAGGGGAGCGCCTACGAGCAGTACTTC. Its protein is CSALINQGSAYEQYF.

This clonotype was observed a few times. V gene TRBV5-1 combines with J gene TRBJ2-1, with D perhaps matching TRBD2 (5 bases). The V gene lost 1 base and the J gene lost 5 bases, with 16 bases spanning the gap. CDR3 length: 16 amino acids. Germline CDR1 SGHRS, CDR2 YFSETQ. This CDR3 is CASSLRVRGRNNEQFF. CDR3 DNA: TGCGCCAGCAGCTTGCGTGTCCGGGGAAGGAACAATGAGCAGTTCTTC.

This rearrangement joins TRBV20-1 to TRBJ2-1; 9 bases align to TRBD2. There are 13 residues in the CDR3. Trimming at V came to 4 bases and at J to 4 bases, leaving 2 bases not matched to a gene. Germline V gives CDR1 DFQATT, CDR2 SNEGSKA (reference sequence). The CDR3 sequence is CSATSGAYNEQFF. The CDR3 nucleotides read TGCAGTGCTACTAGCGGGGCGTACAATGAGCAGTTCTTC.

In its sample, this clonotype was seen a few times. This chain connects TRBV7-2 to TRBJ1-2; D may be TRBD1 (6 bases). The CDR3 extends over 14 amino acids. The V and J ends lost 5 bases and 8 bases respectively, with 18 bases between them. CDR1 and CDR2 from the germline V gene are SGHTA and FQGNSA. In DNA form, the CDR3 reads TGTGCCAGCAGCAAAGGCAGGGGAGCTGGGGGCTACACCTTC. Translated, it gives CASSKGRGAGGYTF.

The rearrangement uses TRBV20-1 and TRBJ1-5, with a weak D call TRBD1 (6 bases). The CDR3 is 17 residues long. Germline V gene sequence: CDR1 DFQATT, CDR2 SNEGSKA (reference sequence). V lost 0 bases and J 2 bases, leaving 17 bases between the germline ends. The CDR3 sequence is CSARDSWRGIGNQPQHF. Written as DNA, the CDR3 is TGCAGTGCTAGAGATAGTTGGAGGGGGATAGGCAATCAGCCCCAGCATTTT.

The J gene is TRBJ2-1, the V gene TRBV4-3, with 9 bases aligning to TRBD2. This CDR3 region has 16 residues. Germline CDR1 LGHNA, CDR2 YSLEER. Trimming at V came to 0 bases and at J to 6 bases, leaving 6 bases not matched to a gene. The CDR3 region is CASSQDPREGRNEQFF. CDR3 DNA sequence: TGCGCCAGCAGCCAAGATCCGCGGGAGGGCCGCAATGAGCAGTTCTTC.

The chain has TRBV20-1 and TRBJ1-2, with D maybe TRBD1 (6 bases). V was trimmed by 5 bases and J by 8 bases, leaving 15 bases between them. The CDR3 totals 12 residues. Per the germline V gene, CDR1 is DFQATT and CDR2 is SNEGSKA (reference sequence). The CDR3 DNA sequence: TGCAGTGCTGGGAAGGGGGTAGAAGGCTACACCTTC. Amino acids: CSAGKGVEGYTF.

This clonotype has a handful of counts. This chain uses TRBV20-1 with TRBJ2-3; TRBD2 matches at 9 bases. V was pared by 1 base and J by 3 bases, with 5 bases of the junction left unmatched. The germline V gene has CDR1 DFQATT and CDR2 SNEGSKA (reference sequence). CDR3 size: 15 residues. CDR3 DNA: TGCAGTGCTAGAGGGCAGACTAGCGGTACAGATACGCAGTATTTT. This translates into CSARGQTSGTDTQYF.

In its sample, this clonotype was seen many times. The V call is TRBV5-1, the J call TRBJ2-1, with a possible D match to TRBD1 (6 bases). V lost 4 bases to trimming and J lost 0 bases, with 14 bases between them. Germline values: CDR1 SGHRS, CDR2 YFSETQ. The CDR3 is 16 residues long. DNA for the CDR3: TGCGCCAGCAGCCCTGGGGACACCCTCTCCTACAATGAGCAGTTCTTC. Its translation is CASSPGDTLSYNEQFF.

This clonotype was counted only a few times. The chain combines TRBV7-6 with TRBJ1-6; D is undetermined. V lost 1 base, J lost 5 bases, and 12 bases lay in between. The CDR3 has 16 residues. CDR1 and CDR2 (germline): SGHVS, FNYEAQ. CDR3 coding DNA: TGTGCCAGCAGCTTAGACTCGGGTCGGAATAATTCACCCCTCCACTTT. Protein: CASSLDSGRNNSPLHF.

This clonotype was seen a few times. The CDR3 is CASDLTGSNQPQHF. CDR3 DNA sequence: TGTGCTAGTGACTTGACGGGTAGCAATCAGCCCCAGCATTTT. The V and J genes are TRBV12-5 and TRBJ1-5; D uncertain. CDR3 length: 14 residues. V lost 7 bases and J 0 bases, leaving 10 bases between the germline ends. Per the germline V gene, CDR1 is LGHNT and CDR2 is FRNRAP.

This chain links TRBV20-1 with TRBJ2-7, with 13 bases identical to TRBD2. Germline-derived CDR1 and CDR2 are DFQATT and SNEGSKA (reference sequence). This CDR3 has 16 residues. Unmatched junction bases numbered 5, after V lost 0 bases and J lost 3 bases. The CDR3 nucleotides read TGCAGTGCTAGAGATCTACTAGCGGGGGGGCACTACGAGCAGTACTTC. Encoded protein: CSARDLLAGGHYEQYF.

This sequence joins TRBV11-2 and TRBJ1-2, with D perhaps TRBD1 (5 bases). Germline assignment: CDR1 SGHAT and CDR2 FQNNGV. Trimming took off 5 bases at V and 1 base at J, with 17 bases between the two ends. The CDR3 is 16 residues long. CDR3 residues: CASSLGGAPSNYGYTF. In DNA form, the CDR3 reads TGTGCCAGCAGCCTAGGTGGGGCGCCCAGTAACTATGGCTACACCTTC.

This sequence joins TRBV5-5 and TRBJ2-1, with 8 bases fitting TRBD2. Germline V CDR1 and CDR2: SGHKS, YYEKEE (reference sequence). The CDR3 is 16 amino acids. Germline trimming cut 4 bases from V and 8 bases from J; bases unmatched to any gene: 14. CDR3 region: CASSSQGSGSFYEQFF. The CDR3 DNA reads as TGTGCCAGCAGCAGCCAGGGAAGCGGGAGTTTCTATGAGCAGTTCTTC.

This clonotype was found a few times. This chain uses TRBV2 with TRBJ2-7; D unresolved. CDR3 length: 13 residues. Germline CDR1 and CDR2: SNHLY and FYNNEI. With 5 bases removed from V and 0 bases from J, the gap between germline ends came to 8 bases. The CDR3 DNA follows: TGTGCCAGCAGTTTTGACATCTCCTACGAGCAGTACTTC. Its protein is CASSFDISYEQYF. The variable domain in full, with the rest retrieved from reference TRBV2 and TRBJ2-7, is EPEVTQTPSHQVTQMGQEVILRCVPISNHLYFYWYRQILGQKVEFLVSFYNNEISEKSEIFDDQFSVERPDGSNFTLKIRSTKLEDSAMYFCASSFDISYEQYFGPGTRLTVT.

The V call is TRBV28, the J call TRBJ2-7; 7 bases align to TRBD2. The CDR3 is 15 amino acids. J gave up 4 bases and V 3 bases, and 9 bases lay outside the gene matches. CDR1 and CDR2 from the germline V gene are MDHEN and SYDVKM. The CDR3 DNA follows: TGTGCCAGCAGTTTCGCGGGAGTGGTTAAGTACGAGCAGTACTTC. Translated: CASSFAGVVKYEQYF.

This clonotype has more than one count but fewer than ten. The rearrangement links TRBV20-1 to TRBJ2-3, with 15 positions matching TRBD2. Germline assignment: CDR1 DFQATT and CDR2 SNEGSKA (reference sequence). The CDR3 is 16 residues long. Germline trimming cut 1 base from V and 4 bases from J; bases unmatched to any gene: 3. The CDR3 DNA is TGCAGTGCTAGAGGGACTAGCGGGAGGGCCGCAGATACGCAGTATTTT. This encodes CSARGTSGRAADTQYF.

This clonotype was seen only a few times. The chain links TRBV15 to TRBJ2-2; 14 bases map to TRBD2. The CDR3 totals 17 residues. The germline V gene has CDR1 LNHNV and CDR2 YYDKDF (reference sequence). V gave up 3 bases and J gave up 4 bases; unmatched junction bases: 4. CDR3 in amino acids: CATSRPGTSGSTGELFF. In DNA form, the CDR3 reads TGTGCCACCAGCAGGCCGGGGACTAGCGGGAGCACCGGGGAGCTGTTTTTT.